Included here is one T cell receptor (beta chain) sequence, with context. This record belongs to a study of shared clonotypes between healthy human individuals. TCRdb's table, derived via immunoSEQ multiplex PCR, lists solely in-frame clones and lacks some. This table has around 700,000 clones, less than 85% appearing once. Unmatched junction bases numbered 13, after V lost 7 bases and J lost 1 base. Germline CDR1 is MDHEN and CDR2 is SYDVKM. CDR3 size: 16 residues. The rearrangement uses TRBV28 and TRBJ2-7, with 7 bases fitting TRBD1. Sequencing was carried out using memory CD4+ T cells sorted from blood. The subset is: CD45RA-negative fraction. The receptor was isolated from a woman younger than 45 in good health. The CDR3 reads CASTGTAPVLSYEQYF. DNA of the CDR3: TGTGCCAGCACCGGGACAGCCCCCGTGTTATCCTACGAGCAGTACTTC.